The 32 T cell receptor beta chains reported below all come from one sample, sequenced in a study of blood T cells in healthy people across ages. Next came a second PCR, run for 7 to 11 cycles, which used a sample-barcoded 5' primer along with a J-beta primer mix. TCRdb re-called the 5' RACE reads through MiXCR, storing one row per CDR3 protein. In the table there are hundreds of thousands of distinct CDR3 sequences, more than 50% of which are singletons. The sample consisted of blood. Every receptor here comes from a man aged 35 to 55 in good health.

This clonotype was seen only a few times. This chain uses TRBV4-2 with TRBJ1-2; TRBD1 agrees at 8 bases. This CDR3 comprises 15 residues. The germline gives CDR1 LGHNA, CDR2 YNFKEQ. The V and J ends lost 3 bases and 5 bases, in that order; junction bases with no gene match: 8. The CDR3 sequence is CASSQEGQGVYGYTF. CDR3 in DNA: TGTGCCAGCAGCCAGGAAGGACAGGGAGTATATGGCTACACCTTC.

The chain employs TRBV18 and TRBJ1-2; no clear D. The CDR3 totals 14 residues. V lost 3 bases and J lost 0, with 8 bases in between. Germline V gene data show CDR1 as KGHSH and CDR2 as LQKENI. In nucleotides, the CDR3 is TGTGCCAGCTCACCGTCCTCAGCTAACTATGGCTACACCTTC. Amino acids: CASSPSSANYGYTF.

V usage is TRBV7-2 and J usage is TRBJ2-1; the D is unclear. V was pared by 0 bases and J by 4 bases, with 10 bases between. The germline V gene has CDR1 SGHTA and CDR2 FQGNSA. The CDR3 runs 15 residues. CDR3 residues: CASSLAKGPYNEQFF. CDR3 DNA: TGTGCCAGCAGCTTAGCGAAAGGACCTTACAATGAGCAGTTCTTC.

This rearrangement joins TRBV5-1 to TRBJ1-6, with D perhaps TRBD1 (6 bases). CDR1 and CDR2 from the germline V gene are SGHRS and YFSETQ. The CDR3 length is 17 residues. V was cut by 1 base and J by 5 bases, with 16 bases left in between. The CDR3 loop reads CASSLRGGAGDNSPLHF. The CDR3 DNA reads TGCGCCAGCAGCTTGAGGGGGGGCGCGGGTGATAATTCACCCCTCCACTTT.

This clonotype has more than one count but fewer than ten. V usage is TRBV25-1 and J usage is TRBJ2-7; D may be TRBD1 (6 bases). Germline CDR1 MGHDK, CDR2 SYGVNS. The germline V and J ends were trimmed by 4 bases and 1 base, with 14 bases remaining between them. The CDR3 is 15 amino acids. Written as DNA, the CDR3 is TGTGCCAGCAGTGGTCGGGACACCTATTCCTACGAGCAGTACTTC. This sequence encodes CASSGRDTYSYEQYF.

The chain combines TRBV29-1 with TRBJ2-5; 10 bases are a match to TRBD2. From germline, CDR1 is SQVTM and CDR2 ANQGSEA. The CDR3 length is 14 residues. V lost 6 bases to trimming and J lost 0 bases; unmatched junction nucleotides: 4. In nucleotides, the CDR3 is TGCAGCGTAAGAGCGGGAGGGCACCAAGAGACCCAGTACTTC. Translation: CSVRAGGHQETQYF.

CDR3 region: CASSQDNGGRYEQYF. The CDR3 nucleotides are TGCGCCAGCAGCCAAGATAATGGGGGGAGATACGAGCAGTACTTC. This chain joins TRBV4-3 and TRBJ2-5; TRBD2 might be the D (6 bases). Judging by the DNA end, TRBJ2-7 fits better; the J call may be wrong. The CDR3 has 15 amino acids. Germline CDR1 reads LGHNA; CDR2 reads YSLEER.

The chain couples TRBV9 to TRBJ2-3, with a tentative D call TRBD2 (5 bases). The ends were cut back, 0 bases at V and 5 bases at J, with 13 bases in the middle. Germline CDR1 is SGDLS and CDR2 is YYNGEE. The CDR3 spans 15 residues. In DNA, the CDR3 is TGTGCCAGCAGCGTAGACAGCGGAGGCATAGATACGCAGTATTTT. It translates to CASSVDSGGIDTQYF.

This clonotype has a handful of counts. The chain recombines TRBV6-5 with TRBJ2-7; D uncertain. V lost 5 bases, J lost 0 bases, and 11 bases lay in between. CDR1 is MNHEY, CDR2 SVGAGI, per germline. This CDR3 region has 14 residues. CDR3 sequence (DNA): TGTGCCAGCAGTACTCTCCAACTCTCCTACGAGCAGTACTTC. Translating it yields CASSTLQLSYEQYF.

The chain is built from TRBV5-4 and TRBJ2-1; weak D call: TRBD2 (5 bases). The CDR3 runs to 14 residues. V lost 6 bases and J 7 bases, leaving 17 bases between the germline ends. Germline V CDR1 and CDR2: SGHNT, YYREEE (reference sequence). CDR3 in amino acids: CASTRWTRRNEQFF. The CDR3, as DNA: TGTGCCAGCACCCGGTGGACTCGTAGGAATGAGCAGTTCTTC.

This clonotype has only one observation. The CDR3 reads CSAPGEAQEGDTQYF. The CDR3 bases are TGCAGTGCTCCAGGGGAAGCACAAGAGGGAGATACGCAGTATTTT. The gene calls are TRBV20-1 and TRBJ2-3, with a possible D match to TRBD1 (6 bases). CDR3 length: 15 residues. Trimming shortened V by 5 bases and J by 5 bases, and 20 bases separated the two germline ends. Per the germline V gene, CDR1 is DFQATT and CDR2 is SNEGSKA (reference sequence).

The chain uses TRBV6-2 or TRBV6-3 and TRBJ1-1; no firm D call. This CDR3 comprises 12 residues. The germline V and J ends were trimmed by 6 bases and 11 bases, with 16 bases remaining between them. CDR1 is MNHEY and CDR2 is SVGEGT in the germline V gene. CDR3 residues: CASSDGPLGAFF. In DNA, the CDR3 is TGTGCCAGCAGCGACGGTCCCCTAGGGGCTTTCTTT.

This chain uses TRBV5-1 with TRBJ2-5, with D possibly being TRBD1 or TRBD2 (5 bases each). This CDR3 has 17 amino acids. Germline V lookup: CDR1 SGHRS, CDR2 YFSETQ. V lost 3 bases and J lost 5, with 23 bases in between. For the CDR3, the DNA is TGCGCCAGCAGCTCGGAAGGCGGGCAGGGAAACAGGGAGACCCAGTACTTC. Protein: CASSSEGGQGNRETQYF.

The V call is TRBV6-5, the J call TRBJ2-5; D is ambiguous. CDR1 is MNHEY and CDR2 is SVGAGI in the germline V gene. CDR3 size: 14 residues. Trimming pared 0 bases from V and 5 bases from J, leaving 10 bases between. Here the CDR3 DNA reads TGTGCCAGCAGTTACTCGTCCTCTCTGGAGACCCAGTACTTC. The encoded protein is CASSYSSSLETQYF.

The chain recombines TRBV7-3 with TRBJ1-2, with D perhaps matching TRBD1 (5 bases). Germline CDR1 is SGHTA and CDR2 is FQGTGA. Trimming left V 5 bases short and J 2 bases short, with 15 bases between. There are 15 residues in the CDR3. CDR3 amino acids: CASSPSGGSNYGYTF. The DNA for the CDR3 is TGTGCCAGCAGCCCGAGTGGGGGTTCAAACTATGGCTACACCTTC.

The V and J genes are TRBV5-4 and TRBJ1-6; D may be TRBD1 (5 bases). Germline V gives CDR1 SGHNT, CDR2 YYREEE (reference sequence). Trimming pared 4 bases from V and 7 bases from J, leaving 15 bases between. This CDR3 region has 15 residues. This CDR3 reads CASSPGGSLNSPLHF. CDR3 DNA: TGTGCCAGCAGCCCGGGGGGGAGTTTGAATTCACCCCTCCACTTT.

This chain uses TRBV20-1 with TRBJ2-5, with 9 bases matching TRBD1. CDR1 DFQATT and CDR2 SNEGSKA come from the germline V gene (reference sequence). The CDR3 is made up of 16 amino acids. With 5 bases clipped from V and 5 bases from J, the junction kept 15 bases outside the gene matches. The chain's CDR3 is CSAPDLFGQGIETQYF. CDR3 nucleotides: TGCAGTGCTCCCGACTTATTCGGACAGGGGATTGAGACCCAGTACTTC.

The chain carries TRBV7-6 and TRBJ2-7, with 10 bases that match TRBD2. TRBJ2-5 explains the end of the DNA better; the J call may be wrong. The CDR3 contains 15 residues. Per germline, CDR1 SGHVS and CDR2 FNYEAQ. The CDR3 nucleotides are TGTGCCAGCACCAAAGCGGGGGGGCCTGGAGAGACCCAGTACTTC. Encoded protein: CASTKAGGPGETQYF.

This clonotype was detected a few times. The chain has TRBV6-6 and TRBJ2-3; a possible D gene is TRBD2 (6 bases). This CDR3 is built from 12 residues. Per germline, CDR1 MNHNY and CDR2 SVGAGI (reference sequence). V dropped 8 bases and J dropped 2 bases, with 8 bases sitting between them. CDR3 region: CASGGDTDTQYF. The CDR3 coding sequence is TGTGCCAGCGGCGGGGACACAGATACGCAGTATTTT.

In its sample, this clonotype was seen once. The chain is built from TRBV5-5 and TRBJ1-1, with unresolved D. CDR1 SGHKS and CDR2 YYEKEE come from the germline V gene (reference sequence). The V and J ends lost 2 bases and 1 base respectively, with 12 bases between them. The CDR3 sequence is 15 residues long. The CDR3 DNA reads TGTGCCAGCAGCTTTTTATATAACCCGAACACTGAAGCTTTCTTT. Its translation: CASSFLYNPNTEAFF.

This clonotype was recorded once. The chain couples TRBV7-8 to TRBJ2-1; no reliable D call. Germline-derived CDR1 and CDR2 are SGHVS and FQNEAQ. Trimming cost V 3 bases and J 9 bases, with 12 bases left between them. The CDR3 totals 13 residues. The CDR3 loop reads CASSFSVVAEQFF. As DNA, the CDR3 is TGTGCCAGCAGCTTCTCAGTAGTCGCTGAGCAGTTCTTC.

V and J are TRBV2 and TRBJ2-1; 9 bases fit TRBD1. The CDR3 consists of 15 residues. With 8 bases clipped from V and 6 bases from J, the junction kept 11 bases outside the gene matches. The germline V gene encodes CDR1 SNHLY and CDR2 FYNNEI. This CDR3 reads CASPKGTGWVNEQFF. In DNA, the CDR3 is TGTGCCAGCCCTAAAGGGACAGGGTGGGTCAATGAGCAGTTCTTC.

The chain joins TRBV5-4 to TRBJ1-2, with no clear D. The V gene lost 0 bases and the J gene lost 1 base, with 10 bases spanning the gap. Germline assignment: CDR1 SGHNT and CDR2 YYREEE (reference sequence). The length of the CDR3 is 15 residues. CDR3 residues: CASSLVPLNNYGYTF. In DNA, the CDR3 is TGTGCCAGCAGCTTGGTCCCACTAAATAACTATGGCTACACCTTC.

The genes are TRBV10-3 and TRBJ2-2; D perhaps matches TRBD1 (5 bases). CDR3 length equals 15 residues. The V end lost 2 bases, the J end lost 1 base, and 8 bases lay between the germline ends. Germline loops: CDR1 ENHRY, CDR2 SYGVKD. CDR3 region: CAISEGDRNTGELFF. The CDR3 region has the DNA TGTGCCATCAGTGAGGGAGACAGGAACACCGGGGAGCTGTTTTTT.

This clonotype was found a few times. The chain recombines TRBV29-1 with TRBJ2-1, with D uncertain. CDR3 length: 12 amino acids. Trimming removed 4 bases at V and 6 bases at J, with 10 bases between. The germline V gene has CDR1 SQVTM and CDR2 ANQGSEA. The CDR3 loop reads CSVGLRSNEQFF. In nucleotides, the CDR3 is TGCAGCGTTGGTCTGCGCTCCAATGAGCAGTTCTTC.

The V call is TRBV7-9, the J call TRBJ2-5; D call uncertain. V shed 5 bases and J shed 11 bases, with 15 bases lying between them. CDR3 length equals 12 residues. Germline values: CDR1 SEHNR, CDR2 FQNEAQ (reference sequence). CDR3 residues: CASSVISEVQYF. The CDR3 nucleotides read TGTGCCAGCAGCGTAATCTCCGAGGTGCAGTACTTC.

V usage is TRBV7-2 and J usage is TRBJ1-5, with D possibly TRBD1 on 6 matching bases. Looked up from germline, CDR1 is SGHTA and CDR2 is FQGNSA. The CDR3 runs 14 residues. V lost 5 bases to trimming and J lost 6 bases, with 14 bases between them. The CDR3 spells CASSVYGGPQPQHF. CDR3 DNA: TGTGCCAGCAGCGTTTATGGGGGGCCTCAGCCCCAGCATTTT.

CDR3: CASSYGTGDTQYF. The CDR3 region has the DNA TGCGCCAGCAGCTACGGGACTGGAGATACGCAGTATTTT. The rearrangement links TRBV5-1 to TRBJ2-3, with D perhaps matching TRBD2 (6 bases). Germline CDR1 SGHRS, CDR2 YFSETQ. V was shortened by 3 bases and J by 5 bases, with 10 bases between the two germline ends. The CDR3 runs 13 residues.

V gene TRBV29-1 combines with J gene TRBJ1-4; 11 bases are a match to TRBD1. Germline values: CDR1 SQVTM, CDR2 ANQGSEA. V dropped 7 bases and J dropped 5; count of bases not matched to a gene: 3. This CDR3 region has 13 residues. The CDR3, as DNA: TGCAGCGCCAGGGACAGGGGGAATGAAAAACTGTTTTTT. This gives the protein CSARDRGNEKLFF.

This chain uses TRBV9 with TRBJ1-1; 8 bases are a match to TRBD1. The length of the CDR3 is 15 residues. The trim removed 2 bases at V and 3 bases at J, leaving 6 bases unmatched. Germline loops: CDR1 SGDLS, CDR2 YYNGEE. CDR3 sequence (DNA): TGTGCCAGCAGCGTGAGACAGGGGTTTGACACTGAAGCTTTCTTT. Amino acids: CASSVRQGFDTEAFF.

This chain links TRBV7-3 with TRBJ2-3; 10 bases agree with TRBD1. This CDR3 comprises 15 residues. Germline V gene lookup returns CDR1 SGHTA and CDR2 FQGTGA. J gave up 3 bases and V 5 bases, and 5 bases lay outside the gene matches. The CDR3 here is CASSDRGRRTDTQYF. DNA of the CDR3: TGTGCCAGCAGCGACAGGGGGCGTCGGACAGATACGCAGTATTTT.

This clonotype was detected only a few times. V usage is TRBV29-1 and J usage is TRBJ2-1; the D is unclear. Germline V lookup: CDR1 SQVTM, CDR2 ANQGSEA. V was clipped by 7 bases and J by 6 bases, with 19 bases between them. The CDR3 has 14 residues. In DNA, the CDR3 is TGCAGCGGCCGGGCCGAGCGAGACTTCAATGAGCAGTTCTTC. The encoded protein is CSGRAERDFNEQFF.